Presented here are 27 T cell receptor beta chains from one specimen sequenced in a study of identical twins' blood T cells. TCRdb analysed the 5' RACE reads with MiXCR anew, one entry per CDR3 protein. Here the sample spans 350,000 to 400,000 distinct CDR3 sequences, roughly 31% being singletons. Material: PBMCs. The receptors come from a woman aged 18 to 55 in good health.

A few counts support this clonotype. The chain employs TRBV28 and TRBJ1-3; D is unclear. The germline CDR1 and CDR2 sequences are MDHEN and SYDVKM. The CDR3 runs to 15 residues. V was pared by 6 bases and J by 4 bases, with 16 bases between. CDR3 sequence (DNA): TGTGCCAGCAGGCTAGGGATCCCCCTCGGAAACACCATATATTTT. Protein product: CASRLGIPLGNTIYF.

The rearrangement links TRBV29-1 to TRBJ1-2; a weak D match, TRBD1 (5 bases). The V end lost 4 bases, the J end lost 5 bases, and 23 bases lay between the germline ends. This CDR3 has 16 residues. Germline CDR1 and CDR2: SQVTM and ANQGSEA. The CDR3 nucleotides are TGCAGCGTTGCGGGGGGAGCGGTGGTTTCCCTATATGGCTACACCTTC. It yields the protein CSVAGGAVVSLYGYTF.

In its sample, this clonotype was seen many times. The chain has TRBV20-1 and TRBJ2-1; TRBD2 is a possible D gene (5 bases). This CDR3 has 17 residues. V dropped 3 bases and J dropped 4 bases, with 22 bases sitting between them. The V gene's germline CDR1 is DFQATT and CDR2 SNEGSKA (reference sequence). This chain's CDR3 is CSASSRGLGGNYNEQFF. CDR3 DNA sequence: TGCAGTGCTAGTTCACGGGGATTAGGTGGAAATTACAATGAGCAGTTCTTC.

This chain uses TRBV7-8 with TRBJ2-1; 7 bases align to TRBD2. CDR3 length: 14 amino acids. Losses at the gene ends were 8 bases for V and 0 bases for J; bases not matched to a gene: 4. The germline CDR1 and CDR2 sequences are SGHVS and FQNEAQ. CDR3 in amino acids: CASYGGSSYNEQFF. In nucleotides, the CDR3 is TGTGCCAGCTATGGCGGGAGCTCCTACAATGAGCAGTTCTTC.

This clonotype was found a few times. The J gene is TRBJ1-2, the V gene TRBV5-6; 9 bases fit TRBD1. Trimming at V came to 4 bases and at J to 1 base, leaving 8 bases not matched to a gene. Per germline, CDR1 SGHDT and CDR2 YYEEEE. CDR3 length: 16 amino acids. The CDR3 bases are TGTGCCAGCAGCCCCGGGACAGGGATATTTAACTATGGCTACACCTTC. It specifies CASSPGTGIFNYGYTF.

This clonotype appeared many times. The rearrangement links TRBV29-1 to TRBJ2-2; D unclear. V was cut by 3 bases and J by 6 bases, with 11 bases left in between. Germline V gives CDR1 SQVTM, CDR2 ANQGSEA. This CDR3 contains 13 residues. CDR3 protein: CSVEFQVAGELFF. CDR3 DNA: TGCAGCGTTGAGTTTCAGGTTGCCGGGGAGCTGTTTTTT.

This clonotype has more than one count but fewer than ten. V is TRBV6-2 or TRBV6-3 and J is TRBJ1-2; D is uncertain. CDR1 is MNHEY and CDR2 is SVGEGT in the germline V gene. The CDR3 runs to 13 residues. Trimming pared 5 bases from V and 3 bases from J, leaving 10 bases between. The CDR3 loop reads CASSPEAHYGYTF. DNA for the CDR3: TGTGCCAGCAGTCCCGAGGCCCACTATGGCTACACCTTC.

This clonotype has only a few counts. The chain has TRBV20-1 and TRBJ1-2; 8 nucleotides agree with TRBD1. Losses at the gene ends were 6 bases for V and 7 bases for J; bases not matched to a gene: 7. Germline values: CDR1 DFQATT, CDR2 SNEGSKA (reference sequence). The CDR3 consists of 12 residues. The CDR3 here is CSAKTGEGGYTF. In DNA, the CDR3 is TGCAGTGCCAAGACAGGGGAGGGTGGCTACACCTTC.

This clonotype was counted many times. The gene calls are TRBV6-5 and TRBJ1-1, with 7 nucleotides matching TRBD1. This CDR3 is built from 14 residues. The ends lost 4 bases at V and 1 base at J; junction bases unmatched: 3. The germline gives CDR1 MNHEY, CDR2 SVGAGI. CDR3 nucleotides: TGTGCCAGCAGTTCGAACAGGGGGAACACTGAAGCTTTCTTT. It specifies CASSSNRGNTEAFF.

The J gene is TRBJ2-1, the V gene TRBV9, with 10 bases lining up with TRBD2. Germline CDR1 SGDLS, CDR2 YYNGEE. Losses at the gene ends were 4 bases for V and 1 base for J; bases not matched to a gene: 5. This CDR3 contains 16 residues. The CDR3 spells CASSPQGLASYNEQFF. The CDR3 DNA reads TGTGCCAGCAGCCCTCAGGGACTAGCGTCCTACAATGAGCAGTTCTTC.

Turning to this clonotype: At one end, the junction sequence differs from germline, possibly due to a read error. The genes are TRBV9 and TRBJ2-3, with D unclear. The CDR3 is 13 amino acids. The V gene's germline CDR1 is SGDLS and CDR2 YYNGEE. CDR3 DNA: TGTGCCAGCCGGGCGGCAAGCATAGATACGCAGTATTTT. This gives the protein CASRAASIDTQYF.

The chain employs TRBV27 and TRBJ2-1, with D possibly matching TRBD2 (6 bases). This CDR3 is 14 amino acids long. The germline V and J ends were trimmed by 6 bases and 4 bases, with 13 bases remaining between them. Germline-derived CDR1 and CDR2 are MNHEY and SMNVEV (reference sequence). The CDR3 region is CASRRDWAYNEQFF. The CDR3 nucleotides read TGTGCCAGCAGACGGGACTGGGCTTACAATGAGCAGTTCTTC.

A note on this clonotype: Germline is not matched at one junction end, which may reflect a read error. The chain has TRBV7-9 and TRBJ1-3, with 8 bases matching TRBD1. This CDR3 contains 17 residues. CDR1 SEHNR and CDR2 FQNEAQ come from the germline V gene (reference sequence). DNA for the CDR3: TGTTCCAGCATCTTACATCCCACAGGGGGATCTGGAAACACCATATATTTT. Translated: CSSILHPTGGSGNTIYF.

This clonotype was detected a few times. The chain combines TRBV7-8 with TRBJ1-5, with D perhaps TRBD1 (5 bases). The germline CDR1 and CDR2 sequences are SGHVS and FQNEAQ. The CDR3 is 12 residues long. Trimming shortened V by 3 bases and J by 9 bases, and 9 bases separated the two germline ends. The CDR3 DNA reads as TGTGCCAGCAGCTTTCGGCAGGGGCCCCAGCATTTT. Its protein product is CASSFRQGPQHF. Looking up the rest from reference TRBV7-8 and TRBJ1-5 gives the full variable domain: GAGVSQSPRYKVAKRGQDVALRCDPISGHVSLFWYQQALGQGPEFLTYFQNEAQLDKSGLPSDRFFAERPEGSVSTLKIQRTQQEDSAVYLCASSFRQGPQHFGDGTRLSIL.

This clonotype was counted many times. The rearrangement joins TRBV28 to TRBJ1-1; D not resolved. Trimming cost V 2 bases and J 3 bases, with 10 bases left between them. This CDR3 region has 14 residues. Germline CDR1 is MDHEN and CDR2 is SYDVKM. CDR3 residues: CASSLLTRDTEAFF. CDR3 in DNA: TGTGCCAGCAGTTTACTTACCCGAGACACTGAAGCTTTCTTT.

This chain connects TRBV18 to TRBJ1-1; D may be TRBD1 (5 bases). The V and J ends lost 2 bases and 3 bases respectively, with 13 bases between them. This CDR3 is 15 amino acids long. Germline CDR1 is KGHSH and CDR2 is LQKENI. Here the CDR3 reads CASSPFGDGDTEAFF. For the CDR3, the DNA is TGTGCCAGCTCACCATTCGGGGACGGGGACACTGAAGCTTTCTTT.

This clonotype was observed a handful of times. The chain joins TRBV29-1 to TRBJ2-7, with D possibly matching TRBD1 (5 bases). Trimming stripped 1 base from V and 4 bases from J, with 20 bases between. The CDR3 is 16 amino acids. From germline, CDR1 is SQVTM and CDR2 ANQGSEA. CDR3: CSVEGGIPDSHYEQYF. The CDR3 DNA reads TGCAGCGTTGAAGGAGGTATCCCCGACAGTCATTACGAGCAGTACTTC.

This CDR3 reads CASSFNSVFETQYF. For the CDR3, the DNA is TGTGCCAGCAGCTTTAATAGCGTCTTTGAGACCCAGTACTTC. J is TRBJ2-5 and V is TRBV7-2; D might be TRBD2 (5 bases). The CDR3 length is 14 residues. The ends were cut back, 3 bases at V and 5 bases at J, with 13 bases in the middle. The germline V gene encodes CDR1 SGHTA and CDR2 FQGNSA.

In this sample, this clonotype turned up many times. The chain is built from TRBV6-6 and TRBJ1-1; no firm D call. From germline, CDR1 is MNHNY and CDR2 SVGAGI (reference sequence). V dropped 4 bases and J dropped 5 bases, with 14 bases sitting between them. The CDR3 loop spans 14 amino acids. CDR3 amino acids: CASSLYGGGTEAFF. In DNA form, the CDR3 reads TGTGCCAGCAGTTTATACGGTGGAGGTACTGAAGCTTTCTTT.

The chain couples TRBV20-1 to TRBJ1-3; TRBD1 is a possible D gene (6 bases). Germline CDR1 is DFQATT and CDR2 is SNEGSKA (reference sequence). This CDR3 spans 16 amino acids. With 4 bases removed from V and 0 bases from J, the gap between germline ends came to 16 bases. CDR3 amino acids: CSANRVGGISGNTIYF. CDR3 in DNA: TGCAGTGCTAATAGGGTGGGGGGCATCTCTGGAAACACCATATATTTT.

The table lists this clonotype with a few counts. This chain uses TRBV6-5 with TRBJ2-7, with D uncertain. V was pared by 0 bases and J by 7 bases, with 10 bases between. CDR1 MNHEY and CDR2 SVGAGI come from the germline V gene. The CDR3 is made up of 13 amino acids. The CDR3, as DNA: TGTGCCAGCAGTTACTCGTCGGTCTTAGAGCAGTACTTC. Translated: CASSYSSVLEQYF.

V usage is TRBV5-1 and J usage is TRBJ2-7; no reliable D call. V dropped 1 base and J dropped 2 bases, with 16 bases sitting between them. This CDR3 is 16 amino acids long. From germline, CDR1 is SGHRS and CDR2 YFSETQ. The CDR3 nucleotides read TGCGCCAGCAGCTTGATTCTCGACTCTCGAACCTACGAGCAGTACTTC. Residues: CASSLILDSRTYEQYF.

The chain has TRBV2 and TRBJ1-5, with TRBD1 matching over 9 bases. V lost 10 bases to trimming and J lost 3 bases; unmatched junction nucleotides: 13. Germline V gives CDR1 SNHLY, CDR2 FYNNEI. This CDR3 contains 16 residues. In DNA form, the CDR3 reads TGTGCCATCAGAAGAGGGACAGGGATTCCCAATCAGCCCCAGCATTTT. Protein: CAIRRGTGIPNQPQHF. The full variable domain, with the rest looked up from reference TRBV2 and TRBJ1-5, is EPEVTQTPSHQVTQMGQEVILRCVPISNHLYFYWYRQILGQKVEFLVSFYNNEISEKSEIFDDQFSVERPDGSNFTLKIRSTKLEDSAMYFCAIRRGTGIPNQPQHFGDGTRLSIL.

A remark on this clonotype: This may be a read error: a much more frequent sequence differs by one nucleotide. The chain employs TRBV29-1 and TRBJ2-1; unclear D gene. This CDR3 is 13 amino acids long. Per germline, CDR1 SQVTM and CDR2 ANQGSEA. For the CDR3, the DNA is TGCAGCGTTGGAGAGCGCTCCCACAATGAGCAGTTCTTC. Its protein is CSVGERSHNEQFF.

This clonotype was seen a handful of times. The rearrangement uses TRBV4-1 and TRBJ1-4; D perhaps matches TRBD1 (5 bases). CDR1 is MGHRA and CDR2 is YSYEKL in the germline V gene. This CDR3 spans 14 amino acids. V was clipped by 0 bases and J by 10 bases, with 12 bases between them. The CDR3 here is CASSQEGTGPKLFF. CDR3 DNA sequence: TGCGCCAGCAGCCAAGAAGGGACTGGACCAAAACTGTTTTTT.

This clonotype turned up a few times. CDR3 sequence (DNA): TGCAGTGCTAGAGAAACGGGGGTGAGCTCCTACAATGAGCAGTTCTTC. It yields the protein CSARETGVSSYNEQFF. J is TRBJ2-1 and V is TRBV20-1; possible D gene TRBD2, 6 bases. CDR3 length: 16 amino acids. The V end was cut by 0 bases, the J end by 0 bases, with 12 bases between. Germline V gene data show CDR1 as DFQATT and CDR2 as SNEGSKA (reference sequence).

At least ten counts were recorded for this clonotype. The J gene is TRBJ2-5, the V gene TRBV20-1; TRBD2 matches 12 bases. Trimming at V came to 4 bases and at J to 5 bases, leaving 14 bases not matched to a gene. Per the germline V gene, CDR1 is DFQATT and CDR2 is SNEGSKA (reference sequence). The CDR3 has 17 residues. CDR3 sequence (DNA): TGCAGTGCTAAGGGTTTGACTAGCGGGAGTATGCTCGAGACCCAGTACTTC. This sequence encodes CSAKGLTSGSMLETQYF.